In terms of frequency, the clone carrying this TCR beta chain is large. Its antigen is still unknown. This entry is derived from a study of T cell clusters in autoimmune cytopenias. Whole-study context: The mean age of healthy donor controls was more than 55 years, the median roughly 63 years. General study points: Physiological T cell clusters of healthy donors were apparently absent in primary autoimmune cytopenia patients.

The CDR3 contains 14 residues. Germline-derived CDR1 and CDR2 are SGHNT and YENEEA. Each sample's input was 250 ng genomic DNA, some 40,000 genome equivalents. TRB rearrangements were amplified by touch-down multiplex PCR with mixed TRB-A/B primers. TCRdb reprocessed the multiplex PCR reads; each CDR3 protein has one entry and no DNA is given. The ten most abundant clones cover approximately 9% of a sample with about 1,000 distinct CDR3 sequences. The data also belong to a second study, concerning T cell repertoires in aging, cancer and after chemotherapy. Per that paper: Untreated cancer patients had significantly lower blood TCR diversity than age-matched healthy donors. The repertoire data cannot show anything about immunological memory following chemotherapy.

The sequencing sample was made of peripheral blood. The chain is built from TRBV11-3 and TRBJ1-1; TCRdb indicates TRBD1, and absent DNA this call remains unverified. This sequence originates from a human donor in good health. The chain's CDR3 is CASSLDPGNTEAFF.